This TCR beta chain originates from a study of shared clonotypes between healthy human individuals. Study-wide findings and caveats: Read depth was anticipated to influence clonotype sharing among donors.

It was at deep level that the assay was run. Methods used by the authors: Junction-only sequences without quality scores came from ImmunoSEQ, so filtering differed. Libraries were prepared by immunoSEQ multiplex PCR; TCRdb keeps only in-frame clonotypes and omits some of them. V, J and clone size are taken as reported in that table, and D and trimming were inferred from the DNA itself. The data show hundreds of thousands of clones, roughly 96% seen once. Naive CD8 cells, CD45RO-negative and positively selected for CCR7, excluded terminally differentiated effector memory CD45RA+ cells. Of note for this clone: Its matching antigen is unknown.

Sequenced: naive CD8+ T cells sorted from blood. The origin of this receptor is a woman in her 30s in good health.

In DNA form, the CDR3 reads TGTGCCAGCAGCGGAGGGGATACGACTAATGAAAAACTGTTTTTT. It specifies CASSGGDTTNEKLFF. V is TRBV9 and J is TRBJ1-4; tentative D call: TRBD1 (5 bases). This CDR3 has 15 residues. Germline-derived CDR1 and CDR2 are SGDLS and YYNGEE. V lost 3 bases to trimming and J lost 2 bases, with 11 bases between them.